These T cell receptor beta chains were read from a single sample in a study of regulatory T cells in long-lasting Graves disease. TCRdb called the multiplex PCR reads again in MiXCR, with one record for every CDR3 protein. The repertoire has more than 350,000 distinct CDR3 sequences, roughly 23% of them found once; the top ten carry 13% to 15%. Here the sequenced sample was peripheral blood mononuclear cells (PBMCs), taken when the disease was refractory, from a patient treated with antithyroid drugs. The receptors stem from a female donor with Graves disease. Both conserved end residues are part of each CDR3. A D gene is named only where the DNA matches it firmly. Size tells how often a clone was seen (once, few, many) or the class of an expanded clone, and some rows leave it out.

v_gene	j_gene	abundance	d_gene	CDR3nt	CDR3aa
TRBV20-1	TRBJ2-4	NA	TRBD1	TGCAGTGCTAGCGGACAGGGGGCCGGGCACATTCAGTACTTC	CSASGQGAGHIQYF
TRBV28	TRBJ1-5	many	NA	TGTGCCAGCAGTCAAACACGATACAATCAGCCCCAGCATTTT	CASSQTRYNQPQHF
TRBV19	TRBJ2-3	few	TRBD2	TGTGCCAGTGGAAGGGCGGCTAGCGGGAGTAGCACAGATACGCAGTATTTT	CASGRAASGSSTDTQYF
TRBV30	TRBJ2-7	few	TRBD1	TGTGCCTGGAGCCCGAGGGACAGGGGTCCCTACGAGCAGTACTTC	CAWSPRDRGPYEQYF
TRBV6-5	TRBJ1-1	many	TRBD1	TGTGCCAGCAGTTTCGGACAGGTGAACACTGAAGCTTTCTTT	CASSFGQVNTEAFF
TRBV27	TRBJ2-3	NA	NA	TGTGCCAGCAGTATCCAGGGTAGCACAGATACGCAGTATTTT	CASSIQGSTDTQYF
TRBV7-9	TRBJ1-5	NA	NA	TGTGCCAGCAGTCGAGGACATAGCAATCAGCCCCAGCATTTT	CASSRGHSNQPQHF
TRBV27	TRBJ1-1	NA	NA	TGTGCCAGCAGTGTGGGACTAGTGAACACTGAAGCTTTCTTT	CASSVGLVNTEAFF
TRBV28	TRBJ2-5	many	NA	TGTGCCAGCAGTTCTACAGGCTTACAAGAGACCCAGTACTTC	CASSSTGLQETQYF
TRBV4-1	TRBJ2-2	few	NA	TGCGCCAGCAACGTGGGACCCTCAAACACCGGGGAGCTGTTTTTT	CASNVGPSNTGELFF
TRBV10-3	TRBJ1-2	NA	TRBD1	TGTGCCGTCAGTATCCGGACAGGTCTCCTAGATGGCTACACCTTC	CAVSIRTGLLDGYTF
TRBV28	TRBJ2-7	NA	NA	TGTGCCAGCAGTCCCTTGAAGACAGGCCGACACGAGCAGTACTTC	CASSPLKTGRHEQYF
TRBV5-1	TRBJ2-1	NA	TRBD2	TGCGCCAGCACTATAGCGGGAGGGCGTAATGAGCAGTTCTTC	CASTIAGGRNEQFF
TRBV12-3/TRBV12-4	TRBJ1-4	many	TRBD1	TGTGCCAGCAGTCCGCAACAGGGGCGGGAAAAACTGTTTTTT	CASSPQQGREKLFF
TRBV30	TRBJ1-1	NA	TRBD1	TGTGCCTGGATACCAGGGGGCATCACTGAAGCTTTCTTT	CAWIPGGITEAFF
TRBV20-1	TRBJ2-7	NA	NA	TGCAGTGCTAGAGTGGCGGGAAGAGCCTACGAGCAGTACTTC	CSARVAGRAYEQYF
TRBV12-3/TRBV12-4	TRBJ2-7	many	TRBD2	TGTGCCAGCAGTTTTAGCGGGAGCGCCACCTACGAGCAGTACTTC	CASSFSGSATYEQYF
TRBV2	TRBJ1-5	few	NA	TGTGCCAGCAGTGACGGTCGGCACGGGGTAGGCAATCAGCCCCAGCATTTT	CASSDGRHGVGNQPQHF
TRBV27	TRBJ2-7	many	TRBD2	TGTGCCAGCAGTTCGGGGCGGGAGGTGGGCGAGCAGTACTTC	CASSSGREVGEQYF
TRBV2	TRBJ2-2	many	NA	TGTGCCAGCAGCATCCCCGGACCGGTCGACACCGGGGAGCTGTTTTTT	CASSIPGPVDTGELFF
TRBV2	TRBJ2-5	NA	NA	TGTGCCAGCATGAGGACCCAAGGGGAGACCCAGTACTTC	CASMRTQGETQYF
TRBV28	TRBJ2-3	once	TRBD1	TGTGCCAGCCGACAGGGTAGCACAGATACGCAGTATTTT	CASRQGSTDTQYF
TRBV28	TRBJ2-3	NA	TRBD2	TGTGCCAGCAGGATTAGCGGGAGACGATCCGGACCCAGCACAGATACGCAGTATTTT	CASRISGRRSGPSTDTQYF
TRBV3-1	TRBJ2-2	few	TRBD2	TGTGCCAGCAGCCAAGATCGAGTGACTAGCGGACACACCGGGGAGCTGTTTTTT	CASSQDRVTSGHTGELFF
TRBV29-1	TRBJ1-4	many	TRBD1	TGCAGCGGGCCACCGGGACAGGGGAAGGAAAAACTGTTTTTT	CSGPPGQGKEKLFF
TRBV6-1	TRBJ1-3	NA	TRBD1	TGTGCCAGCAGAACACCGGGACAGGGTCGAAACACCATATATTTT	CASRTPGQGRNTIYF
TRBV7-9	TRBJ2-7	many	NA	TGTGCCAGCAGCTTTGGCTCTCGTCCTCCCCTCTTC	CASSFGSRPPLF
TRBV5-1	TRBJ1-2	NA	NA	TGCGCCAGCCCCTGGCGACTTGACGGCTACACCTTC	CASPWRLDGYTF
TRBV29-1	TRBJ2-7	few	NA	TGCAGCGTTCGGGACAAGACTTGGTACGAGCAGTACTTC	CSVRDKTWYEQYF
TRBV6-1	TRBJ2-3	few	NA	TGTGCCAGCAGTCCGCAGATGACAGATACGCAGTATTTT	CASSPQMTDTQYF
TRBV4-2	TRBJ1-4	many	NA	TGTGCCAGCAGCCGCCAGATTACCGCAACTAATGAAAAACTGTTTTTT	CASSRQITATNEKLFF
TRBV11-2	TRBJ2-7	many	TRBD1	TGTGCCAGCAGCTCCAGAGCGGCAGGGGGCACCTACGAGCAGTACTTC	CASSSRAAGGTYEQYF
TRBV11-2	TRBJ2-4	many	NA	TGTGCCAGCAGCACACTAAGGGGTTCCAAAAACATTCAGTACTTC	CASSTLRGSKNIQYF
TRBV6-1	TRBJ2-3	NA	NA	TGTGCCAGCAGTGAAGCATTAGCCGCTGGTAGGACGCAGTATTTT	CASSEALAAGRTQYF
TRBV28	TRBJ2-1	once	NA	TGTGCCAGCAGCTGGACGGACGGGGAGCAGTTCTTC	CASSWTDGEQFF
TRBV5-4	TRBJ2-7	few	TRBD2	TGTGCCAGCAGCTTGGGAAGGAGTAGCGGGAGGGCCGGTGAGCAGTACTTC	CASSLGRSSGRAGEQYF
TRBV20-1	TRBJ2-7	few	NA	TGCAGTGCTAGGGGTCTCTCTAGCAGGGACGCCTCCTACGAGCAGTACTTC	CSARGLSSRDASYEQYF
TRBV29-1	TRBJ1-2	many	NA	TGCAGCGTTTGGGACGGCGCCCACGGAACGATAGGCTACACCTTC	CSVWDGAHGTIGYTF
TRBV15	TRBJ2-4	many	NA	TGTGCCACCAGCAGAGATGCGGGGCGCAACATTCAGTACTTC	CATSRDAGRNIQYF
TRBV19	TRBJ1-5	few	NA	TGTGCCAGTAGTATGCGGGGGAGCGGTCAGCCCCAGCATTTT	CASSMRGSGQPQHF
TRBV18	TRBJ2-5	many	TRBD1	TGTGCCAGCTCACCAGCGGACAGGCCACAAGAGACCCAGTACTTC	CASSPADRPQETQYF
TRBV5-1	TRBJ1-1	NA	TRBD1	TGCGCCAGCAGCCTCCCGGACAGGGGGCTCACTGAAGCTTTCTTT	CASSLPDRGLTEAFF
TRBV20-1	TRBJ2-7	few	NA	TGCAGTGCTACACCCCCCCGTTCCTCCTACGAGCAGTACTTC	CSATPPRSSYEQYF
TRBV9	TRBJ2-2	NA	NA	TGTGCCAGCAGCGTCAGGCTAGCGCCCGGGGAGCTGTTTTTT	CASSVRLAPGELFF
TRBV27	TRBJ2-7	many	NA	TGTGCCAGCAGCCTTGGAGAGGGCCACGAGCAGTACTTC	CASSLGEGHEQYF
TRBV19	TRBJ2-2	NA	TRBD2	TGTGCCAGTACCTGGACTAGCGGGAACACCGGGGAGCTGTTTTTT	CASTWTSGNTGELFF
TRBV28	TRBJ2-7	many	TRBD2	TGTGCCAGCAGACCCGGGGGGTCGGGGATCTACGAGCAGTACTTC	CASRPGGSGIYEQYF
TRBV28	TRBJ2-7	many	NA	TGTGCCAGCAGTAGCCCCGGACAGCTGATCGGTGTTTACGAGCAGTACTTC	CASSSPGQLIGVYEQYF
TRBV10-3	TRBJ1-3	NA	TRBD1	TGTGCCATCATTAATCTACAGGGGAACACCATATATTTT	CAIINLQGNTIYF